This T cell receptor (beta chain) was profiled in a study of response to subunit inactivated influenza vaccine. In its sample, this clonotype was seen a few times. Antigen specificity is unknown. TCRdb re-called the RT-PCR reads through MiXCR, storing one row per CDR3 protein. The sample holds 650,000 to 850,000 distinct CDR3 sequences, around 14% seen once. V lost 6 bases, J lost 3 bases, and 9 bases stayed unmatched. CDR1 and CDR2 from the germline V gene are SGHKS and YYEKEE (reference sequence). CDR3 length: 14 residues. Study-wide points: Each seasonal influenza vaccination, the authors suggested, recruits few new T cells.

The sequence was collected from a man aged 45-65 years who received an inactivated influenza vaccine. The specimen was PBMCs from blood, collected roughly 15 days before vaccination. The rearrangement uses TRBV5-5 and TRBJ2-7, with 7 bases lining up with TRBD2. CDR3 DNA sequence: TGTGCCAGCACCTTAGGGGACTACAGCTACGAGCAGTACTTC. Its translation: CASTLGDYSYEQYF.